The entry below gives a single T cell receptor (beta chain) sequence along with its context. The target antigen is unknown. The data stem from a study of T cell responses to AZD1222 COVID-19 vaccine. Findings of the study overall: Spike-specific TCR breadth and depth rose after two AZD1222 doses. Sampling that yielded the repertoires occurred only after the peak T cell response. Donors were mostly white British, more females; clonal diversity possibly underestimated. The study reported that nearly half of spike-specific TCRs target unmutated variant regions.

Clones were sequenced by immunoSEQ multiplex PCR, and TCRdb holds only the in-frame ones, with some missing. Of approximately 120,000 clones listed, 70% to 90% are singletons. Germline-derived CDR1 and CDR2 are SGHTA and FQGTGA. The J segment lost 6 bases and the V segment lost 4 bases, leaving 3 bases of the junction unmatched. The CDR3 runs 15 residues. The genes are TRBV7-3 and TRBJ1-6, with 10 nucleotides matching TRBD1. The clonotype was recovered from an adult who received the AZD1222 COVID-19 vaccine. The sequencing here drew on peripheral blood, taken 28 days after the second AZD1222 dose. CDR3 region: CASSSGTGANSPLHF. The CDR3 bases are TGTGCCAGCAGCTCCGGGACAGGGGCTAATTCACCCCTCCACTTT.